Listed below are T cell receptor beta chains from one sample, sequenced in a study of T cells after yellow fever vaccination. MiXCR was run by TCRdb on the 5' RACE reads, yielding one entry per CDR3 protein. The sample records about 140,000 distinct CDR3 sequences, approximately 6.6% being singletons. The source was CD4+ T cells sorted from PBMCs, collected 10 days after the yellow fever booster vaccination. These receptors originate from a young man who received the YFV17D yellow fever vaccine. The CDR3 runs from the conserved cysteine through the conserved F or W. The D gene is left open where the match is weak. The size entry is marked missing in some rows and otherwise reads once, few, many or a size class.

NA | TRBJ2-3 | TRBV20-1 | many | CSARDFLGLDTQYF | TGCAGTGCAAGGGACTTTTTAGGGTTAGATACGCAGTATTTT
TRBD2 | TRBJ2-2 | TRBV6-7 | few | CASSYSQGLAGVNTGELFF | TGTGCCAGCAGTTACTCCCAGGGACTAGCGGGGGTGAACACCGGGGAGCTGTTTTTT
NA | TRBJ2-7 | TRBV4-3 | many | CASSQGTTSYEQYF | TGCGCCAGCAGCCAAGGTACTACGTCCTACGAGCAGTACTTC
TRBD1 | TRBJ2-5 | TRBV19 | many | CASSQGQRRETQYF | TGTGCCAGTAGTCAGGGACAGCGGCGAGAGACCCAGTACTTC
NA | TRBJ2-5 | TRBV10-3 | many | CAIKPQGEQETQYF | TGTGCCATCAAGCCCCAGGGCGAACAAGAGACCCAGTACTTC
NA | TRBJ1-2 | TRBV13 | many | CASSGANYGYTF | TGTGCCAGCAGCGGAGCTAACTATGGCTACACCTTC
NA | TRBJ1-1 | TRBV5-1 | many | CASSLAMLVNTEAFF | TGCGCCAGCAGCCTCGCGATGCTGGTGAACACTGAAGCTTTCTTT
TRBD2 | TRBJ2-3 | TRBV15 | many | CATSRLTSGTDTQYF | TGTGCCACCAGCAGGTTGACTAGCGGTACAGATACGCAGTATTTT
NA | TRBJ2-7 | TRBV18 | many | CASSPIDSYEQYF | TGTGCCAGCTCACCCATTGACTCCTACGAGCAGTACTTC
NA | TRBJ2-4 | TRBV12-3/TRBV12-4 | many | CASGSLGLAKNIQYF | TGTGCCAGCGGCTCGTTGGGGTTAGCCAAAAACATTCAGTACTTC
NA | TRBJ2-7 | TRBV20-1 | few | CSARDMGYEQYF | TGCAGTGCTAGAGATATGGGGTACGAGCAGTACTTC
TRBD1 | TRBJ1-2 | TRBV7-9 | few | CASSLAGTGGRKDGYTF | TGTGCCAGCAGCTTAGCCGGGACAGGGGGCAGGAAGGATGGCTACACCTTC
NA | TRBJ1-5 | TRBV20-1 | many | CSAVRGPAPNQPQHF | TGCAGTGCTGTAAGGGGTCCGGCCCCCAATCAGCCCCAGCATTTT
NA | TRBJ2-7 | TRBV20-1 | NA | CSAMGEPYEQYF | TGCAGTGCTATGGGTGAGCCCTACGAGCAGTACTTC
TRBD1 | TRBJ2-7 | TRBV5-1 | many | CASSLGGQGIYEQYF | TGCGCCAGCAGCTTGGGAGGACAGGGGATCTACGAGCAGTACTTC
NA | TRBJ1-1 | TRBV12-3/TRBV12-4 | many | CASSQGQLNTEAFF | TGTGCCAGCAGCCAAGGACAGTTGAACACTGAAGCTTTCTTT
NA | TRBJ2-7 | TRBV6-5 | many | CASSYSGKYEQYF | TGTGCCAGCAGTTACTCAGGGAAGTACGAGCAGTACTTC
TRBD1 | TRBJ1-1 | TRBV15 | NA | CATSRDRALEAFF | TGTGCCACCAGCAGGGACAGGGCACTTGAAGCTTTCTTT
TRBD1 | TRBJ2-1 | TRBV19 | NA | CATRLGQGFNEQFF | TGTGCCACCCGACTGGGACAGGGGTTCAATGAGCAGTTCTTC
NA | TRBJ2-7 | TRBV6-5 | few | CASSLRGGGTSYEQYF | TGTGCCAGCAGCCTAAGGGGGGGGGGTACCTCCTACGAGCAGTACTTC
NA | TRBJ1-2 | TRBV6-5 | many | CASSRGHGYTF | TGTGCCAGCAGCAGGGGCCATGGCTACACCTTC
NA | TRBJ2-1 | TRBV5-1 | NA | CASSSPRRDPTGNEQFF | TGCGCCAGCAGCTCCCCTCGGCGGGACCCCACGGGGAATGAGCAGTTCTTC
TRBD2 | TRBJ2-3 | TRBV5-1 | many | CASAAGLAGTDTQYF | TGCGCCAGCGCCGCAGGACTAGCAGGCACAGATACGCAGTATTTT
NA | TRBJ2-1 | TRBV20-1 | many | CSVASANEQFF | TGCAGTGTTGCTAGCGCAAATGAGCAGTTCTTC
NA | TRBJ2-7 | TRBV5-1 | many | CASGLAGNLYEQYF | TGCGCCAGCGGTCTAGCAGGAAACCTCTACGAGCAGTACTTC
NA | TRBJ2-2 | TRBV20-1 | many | CSARWSAGELFF | TGCAGTGCTCGCTGGTCAGCCGGGGAGCTGTTTTTT
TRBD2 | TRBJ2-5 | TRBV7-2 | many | CASRRGGETQYF | TGTGCCAGCAGACGCGGGGGGGAGACCCAGTACTTC
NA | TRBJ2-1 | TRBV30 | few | CAWAQPLGNEQFF | TGTGCCTGGGCCCAACCGTTGGGTAATGAGCAGTTCTTC
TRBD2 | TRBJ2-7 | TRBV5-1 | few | CASSLGYLGLAAYEQYF | TGCGCCAGCAGCTTGGGGTATCTGGGACTAGCGGCTTACGAGCAGTACTTC
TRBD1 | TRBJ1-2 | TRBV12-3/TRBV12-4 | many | CASSSEGANYGYTF | TGTGCCAGCAGTTCGGAGGGGGCGAACTATGGCTACACCTTC
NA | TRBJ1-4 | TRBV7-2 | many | CASSLGGRGLLGEKLFF | TGTGCCAGCAGCTTAGGGGGCCGGGGCTTATTAGGGGAAAAACTGTTTTTT
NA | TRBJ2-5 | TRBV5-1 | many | CASSLVQEAQYF | TGCGCCAGCAGCTTGGTCCAGGAAGCCCAGTACTTC
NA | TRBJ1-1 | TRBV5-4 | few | CASSLPREDTEAFF | TGTGCCAGCAGCTTGCCCAGGGAAGACACTGAAGCTTTCTTT
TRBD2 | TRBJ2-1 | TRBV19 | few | CASRGREIANEQFF | TGTGCCAGTAGAGGGCGGGAGATAGCCAATGAGCAGTTCTTC
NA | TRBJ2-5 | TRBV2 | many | CASTIQETQYF | TGTGCCAGCACCATACAAGAGACCCAGTACTTC